Below are 29 T cell receptor beta chains sequenced from a single sample in a study of CD8+CD57+ T cells in acquired aplastic anemia. According to the study, genomic DNA was the template for TCR beta VDJ and CDR3 profiling. TCRdb analysed the reads with MiXCR anew, one entry per CDR3 protein. The data contain 250,000 to 300,000 distinct CDR3 sequences, roughly three fifths of them singletons. Sequenced input: sorted CD4+, CD8+, or CD8+CD57+ T cells (not recorded which) from PBMCs. The receptors come from a human donor with severe aplastic anemia or a healthy control (not recorded which).

V is TRBV20-1 and J is TRBJ1-4, with 8 bases matching TRBD1. Germline values: CDR1 DFQATT, CDR2 SNEGSKA (reference sequence). Unmatched junction bases numbered 6, after V lost 5 bases and J lost 7 bases. The CDR3 runs to 13 residues. The CDR3 sequence is CSAPARGREKLFF. CDR3 coding DNA: TGCAGTGCTCCAGCCAGGGGGCGTGAAAAACTGTTTTTT.

This clonotype showed up many times. The chain has TRBV7-9 and TRBJ2-7; D could derive from TRBD1 or TRBD2 (6 bases each). The CDR3 sequence is 14 residues long. Between the trimmed V and J ends, which lost 5 bases and 7 bases, there was a span of 18 bases. Germline assignment: CDR1 SEHNR and CDR2 FQNEAQ (reference sequence). The CDR3 DNA follows: TGTGCCAGCAGCACCATGCTTGGGGGGCGTGAGCAGTACTTC. Protein: CASSTMLGGREQYF.

This clonotype was seen many times. The chain combines TRBV24-1 with TRBJ2-3; 7 positions match TRBD2. Germline trimming cut 4 bases from V and 4 bases from J; bases unmatched to any gene: 7. Germline V lookup: CDR1 KGHDR, CDR2 SFDVKD. This CDR3 spans 15 amino acids. The CDR3 is CATSDPRGSADTQYF. The CDR3 region has the DNA TGTGCCACCAGTGACCCGCGGGGGTCCGCAGATACGCAGTATTTT.

The rearrangement joins TRBV19 to TRBJ2-1; D possibly uses TRBD1 or TRBD2 (6 bases each). Trimming stripped 0 bases from V and 5 bases from J, with 11 bases between. CDR1 is LNHDA and CDR2 is SQIVND in the germline V gene (reference sequence). This CDR3 has 15 residues. The CDR3 DNA is TGTGCCAGTAGTATAGATCGGGGGCAAAACAATGAGCAGTTCTTC. Residues: CASSIDRGQNNEQFF. Complete variable domain (other parts from reference TRBV19 and TRBJ2-1): DGGITQSPKYLFRKEGQNVTLSCEQNLNHDAMYWYRQDPGQGLRLIYYSQIVNDFQKGDIAEGYSVSREKKESFPLTVTSAQKNPTAFYLCASSIDRGQNNEQFFGPGTRLTVL.

A remark on this clonotype: It is likely a read error, because the conserved phenylalanine at the end of the CDR3 is missing. This chain's CDR3 is CASSYSRGAPGANVLTL. The CDR3, as DNA: TGTGCCAGCAGTTACTCGAGAGGAGCCCCTGGGGCCAACGTCCTGACTCTC. The chain links TRBV6-5 to TRBJ2-6, with D hard to call. Germline V CDR1 and CDR2: MNHEY, SVGAGI. The CDR3 is 17 amino acids. V lost 0 bases and J lost 2, with 11 bases in between.

The V call is TRBV5-1, the J call TRBJ2-3; TRBD2 agrees at 9 bases. Per germline, CDR1 SGHRS and CDR2 YFSETQ. After removal of 0 bases from V and 3 bases from J, the junction contained 8 bases not matched to a gene. This CDR3 is built from 17 residues. The CDR3 region is CASSLGVAGAQTDTQYF. The CDR3 DNA is TGCGCCAGCAGCTTGGGGGTAGCGGGAGCCCAAACAGATACGCAGTATTTT.

The chain has TRBV7-2 and TRBJ2-7; 9 bases are a match to TRBD1. The CDR3 spans 14 residues. Germline CDR1 reads SGHTA; CDR2 reads FQGNSA. J was trimmed by 5 bases and V by 5 bases; bases with no gene match: 7. The CDR3 bases are TGTGCCAGCAGCATACCGGGACAGGGTGACGAGCAGTACTTC. This codes for CASSIPGQGDEQYF.

The V and J genes are TRBV24-1 and TRBJ2-5; TRBD2 matches 7 bases. After removal of 8 bases from V and 3 bases from J, the junction contained 17 bases not matched to a gene. Germline V gene sequence: CDR1 KGHDR, CDR2 SFDVKD. The CDR3 is 17 amino acids. The CDR3, as DNA: TGTGCCACCACCCGAGGCCTCCTGGGGGGGTTGGAAGAGACCCAGTACTTC. Translated: CATTRGLLGGLEETQYF.

The chain employs TRBV2 and TRBJ1-1, with D unresolved. V was trimmed by 7 bases and J by 10 bases, leaving 19 bases between them. CDR1 and CDR2 (germline): SNHLY, FYNNEI. The CDR3 is 13 amino acids. The CDR3: CASNEETLRRAFF. DNA for the CDR3: TGTGCCAGCAACGAGGAGACTCTGCGAAGAGCTTTCTTT.

This clonotype has a count of ten or more. The CDR3 loop reads CASRISGAKYGYTF. The CDR3 nucleotides are TGTGCCAGCAGAATCTCAGGGGCAAAATATGGCTACACCTTC. The rearrangement uses TRBV6-5 and TRBJ1-2; maybe TRBD1 (6 bases). The CDR3 runs to 14 residues. In germline, CDR1 is MNHEY, CDR2 SVGAGI. The ends were cut back, 6 bases at V and 5 bases at J, with 16 bases in the middle.

The chain joins TRBV4-2 to TRBJ2-3, with TRBD2 as a possible D gene (5 bases). The CDR3 extends over 15 amino acids. The germline V gene has CDR1 LGHNA and CDR2 YNFKEQ. Trimming removed 0 bases from V and 8 bases from J, with 15 bases in between. The DNA for the CDR3 is TGTGCCAGCAGCCAAGATCAGTTAGTCGGAGGTACGCAGTATTTT. This translates into CASSQDQLVGGTQYF.

There are a few counts of this clonotype. This sequence joins TRBV24-1 and TRBJ2-7; D tentatively fits TRBD1 or TRBD2 (5 bases each). V shed 7 bases and J shed 4 bases, with 19 bases lying between them. The CDR3 extends over 15 amino acids. From germline, CDR1 is KGHDR and CDR2 SFDVKD. The CDR3: CATSTLGTEIYEQYF. The DNA for the CDR3 is TGTGCCACCAGCACCTTAGGGACGGAGATTTACGAGCAGTACTTC.

The rearrangement uses TRBV5-4 and TRBJ2-7; 9 bases line up with TRBD1. CDR1 is SGHNT, CDR2 YYREEE, per germline (reference sequence). CDR3 length: 15 residues. V dropped 0 bases and J dropped 5; count of bases not matched to a gene: 6. The CDR3 region is CASSLGGTGWDEQYF. The DNA for the CDR3 is TGTGCCAGCAGCTTGGGGGGGACAGGGTGGGACGAGCAGTACTTC.

Notes on this clonotype: The junction departs from the called germline gene at one end, perhaps through a read error. This sequence joins TRBV20-1 and TRBJ2-7; possible D gene TRBD2, 6 bases. The CDR3 runs 15 residues. Per germline, CDR1 DFQATT and CDR2 SNEGSKA (reference sequence). CDR3 amino acids: CSARDRGGRSYGQYF. The CDR3 region has the DNA TGCAGTGCTAGAGATCGAGGAGGGAGATCCTACGGGCAGTACTTC.

Only a few counts were recorded for this clonotype. This chain's CDR3 is CASSYLSDSPLHF. CDR3 nucleotides: TGTGCCAGCAGCTACCTAAGTGATTCACCCCTCCACTTT. The J gene is TRBJ1-6, the V gene TRBV4-2; D gene ambiguous. V was pared by 5 bases and J by 8 bases, with 10 bases between. Germline-derived CDR1 and CDR2 are LGHNA and YNFKEQ. The CDR3 loop spans 13 amino acids.

For the CDR3, the DNA is TGTGCCAGCAGTGAGTCCGGTCGTGGTGAGCAGTTCTTC. Its protein is CASSESGRGEQFF. The rearrangement uses TRBV6-4 and TRBJ2-1, with D unclear. CDR3 length equals 13 residues. The ends were cut back, 3 bases at V and 9 bases at J, with 12 bases in the middle. CDR1 is MRHNA, CDR2 SNTAGT, per germline.

J is TRBJ2-1 and V is TRBV19, with D possibly matching TRBD2 (5 bases). Germline V gene sequence: CDR1 LNHDA, CDR2 SQIVND (reference sequence). There are 17 residues in the CDR3. Trimming pared 9 bases from V and 4 bases from J, leaving 25 bases between. The CDR3 here is CASGQDITRHEYNEQFF. DNA of the CDR3: TGTGCCAGCGGCCAAGATATAACTAGACATGAGTACAATGAGCAGTTCTTC.

This clonotype was observed a few times. The chain combines TRBV19 with TRBJ2-1; the match to TRBD2 covers 8 bases. The CDR3 is made up of 16 amino acids. V lost 3 bases and J lost 0; bases outside the gene matches: 4. In germline, CDR1 is LNHDA, CDR2 SQIVND (reference sequence). The CDR3 region is CASSIYAGGSYNEQFF. DNA of the CDR3: TGTGCCAGTAGTATCTATGCGGGGGGCTCCTACAATGAGCAGTTCTTC.

The chain carries TRBV24-1 and TRBJ2-7; TRBD1 matches at 10 bases. This CDR3 has 14 residues. Germline V gene data show CDR1 as KGHDR and CDR2 as SFDVKD. Unmatched junction bases numbered 5, after V lost 4 bases and J lost 6 bases. Written as DNA, the CDR3 is TGTGCCACCAGTGACCCCGGGACAGGGGTCGAGCAGTACTTC. It encodes CATSDPGTGVEQYF.

As to this clonotype: At one end the junction does not follow the germline gene, possibly because of a read error. The J gene is TRBJ2-7, the V gene TRBV20-1; D is perhaps TRBD1 or TRBD2 (5 bases each). The CDR3 covers 15 residues. CDR1 is DFQATT, CDR2 SNEGSKA, per germline (reference sequence). The CDR3 loop reads CNARLTGRSSYEQYF. Written as DNA, the CDR3 is TGCAATGCTAGGCTTACGGGACGGAGCTCCTACGAGCAGTACTTC.

This clonotype has ten or more counts. This rearrangement joins TRBV4-2 to TRBJ1-1, with unresolved D. Between the trimmed V and J ends, which lost 0 bases and 10 bases, there was a span of 18 bases. Germline CDR1 LGHNA, CDR2 YNFKEQ. The CDR3 is made up of 15 amino acids. The DNA of the CDR3 is TGTGCCAGCAGCCAAGACTCTCAAGGCGGGCTGTCAGCTTTCTTT. The encoded protein is CASSQDSQGGLSAFF.

This sequence joins TRBV5-1 and TRBJ2-2; D unclear. Per germline, CDR1 SGHRS and CDR2 YFSETQ. The CDR3 runs 14 residues. V was trimmed by 2 bases and J by 1 base, leaving 6 bases between them. CDR3 nucleotides: TGCGCCAGCAGCTTTTACATGAACACCGGGGAGCTGTTTTTT. Its translation is CASSFYMNTGELFF.

The chain joins TRBV19 to TRBJ1-2, with D possibly being TRBD1 (5 bases). The CDR3 is 15 amino acids. CDR1 and CDR2 from the germline V gene are LNHDA and SQIVND (reference sequence). The ends were cut back, 4 bases at V and 3 bases at J, with 15 bases in the middle. CDR3 protein: CASSTDRDGDYGYTF. The CDR3 region has the DNA TGTGCCAGTAGTACCGACCGGGACGGAGACTATGGCTACACCTTC.

This clonotype showed up just a few times. J is TRBJ1-3 and V is TRBV6-2 or TRBV6-3; D possibly corresponds to TRBD1 (5 bases). V was trimmed by 6 bases and J by 0 bases, leaving 15 bases between them. CDR3 size: 16 residues. Per the germline V gene, CDR1 is MNHEY and CDR2 is SVGEGT. Written as DNA, the CDR3 is TGTGCCAGCAGGTTTCCGGGACCCAGCTCTGGAAACACCATATATTTT. This gives the protein CASRFPGPSSGNTIYF.

The chain carries TRBV11-3 and TRBJ2-3; a weak D match, TRBD2 (7 bases). CDR1 is SGHNT, CDR2 YENEEA, per germline. The V end lost 3 bases, the J end lost 2 bases, and 15 bases lay between the germline ends. The CDR3 length is 16 residues. As DNA, the CDR3 is TGTGCCAGCAGCTTGGGAGGGGGAGGGGACACAGATACGCAGTATTTT. It codes for CASSLGGGGDTDTQYF.

This clonotype occurred many times. The V gene is TRBV15, the J gene TRBJ2-2, with a possible D match to TRBD2 (5 bases). This CDR3 is built from 16 residues. Germline-derived CDR1 and CDR2 are LNHNV and YYDKDF (reference sequence). Trimming took off 1 base at V and 0 bases at J, with 9 bases between the two ends. The CDR3 nucleotides are TGTGCCACCAGCAGAGCGAAGAGGGCGAACACCGGGGAGCTGTTTTTT. Protein: CATSRAKRANTGELFF.

The table lists this clonotype with a few counts. The genes are TRBV7-8 and TRBJ1-6; no definite D call. Trimming cost V 3 bases and J 7 bases, with 7 bases left between them. Germline V gene sequence: CDR1 SGHVS, CDR2 FQNEAQ. CDR3 size: 13 residues. The CDR3 sequence is CASSFEWNSPLHF. The CDR3 region has the DNA TGTGCCAGCAGCTTCGAGTGGAATTCACCCCTCCACTTT.

In this sample, this clonotype turned up a few times. The rearrangement links TRBV7-8 to TRBJ1-5; possible D gene TRBD1, 6 bases. Germline-derived CDR1 and CDR2 are SGHVS and FQNEAQ. This CDR3 comprises 17 residues. The ends were cut back, 4 bases at V and 3 bases at J, with 19 bases in the middle. CDR3 nucleotides: TGTGCCAGCAGCTCGAAAAGAGAAGGGGGAATCAATCAGCCCCAGCATTTT. This encodes CASSSKREGGINQPQHF.

J is TRBJ1-2 and V is TRBV20-1, with D uncertain. Trimming removed 0 bases from V and 4 bases from J, with 12 bases in between. Germline values: CDR1 DFQATT, CDR2 SNEGSKA (reference sequence). The CDR3 contains 14 residues. The CDR3 DNA reads TGCAGTGCTAGAGATCGGAGCGGACCCTATGGCTACACCTTC. Amino acids: CSARDRSGPYGYTF.